A single sample gave rise to the 21 T cell receptor beta chains below, sequenced in a study of neurological immune-mediated disorders (dated by TCRdb to between 2017 and 2020). Library preparation was by 5' RACE. The run used an Illumina HiSeq 2500. TCRdb itself trimmed the public reads at Q25 with fastp, ran MiXCR and retained productive beta chains. For every CDR3 protein sequence, its rows merge into one entry that carries the most common genes and DNA. The sample table contains about 57,000 distinct CDR3 sequences; only one count was recorded for roughly 10% of them. The ten largest account for about 6.3% of the sample. The sample's time point label is to be understood as: longitudinal time-point 1 (baseline). Material for sequencing was PBMCs. The receptors originated from a male donor with HTLV-1-associated myelopathy (HAM/TSP).

This clonotype was counted many times. The V and J genes are TRBV11-3 and TRBJ2-2, with TRBD1 matching 7 bases. J gave up 0 bases and V 5 bases, and 6 bases lay outside the gene matches. From germline, CDR1 is SGHNT and CDR2 YENEEA. CDR3 length: 16 residues. CDR3 coding DNA: TGTGCCAGCAGCCGTAGGGGACAGACGAACACCGGGGAGCTGTTTTTT. Translating gives CASSRRGQTNTGELFF.

A remark on this clonotype: One junction end does not reproduce the germline sequence, and a read error may be involved. The genes are TRBV5-6 and TRBJ2-1, with D perhaps matching TRBD1 (5 bases). This CDR3 has 16 residues. Germline-derived CDR1 and CDR2 are SGHDT and YYEEEE. CDR3 in DNA: TGTGCCAGCAGACGGTTTGGGGCGGCTACCTACAATGAGCAGTTATTC. This gives the protein CASRRFGAATYNEQLF.

Comments on this clonotype: A read error may explain this, as a much larger clone is one base away. The genes are TRBV29-1 and TRBJ1-2, with a weak D call TRBD1 (5 bases). The CDR3 consists of 13 residues. Germline CDR1 and CDR2: SQVTM and ANQGSEA. This chain's CDR3 is CRVERDQSYGYTF. CDR3 nucleotides: TGCAGAGTTGAACGGGACCAGTCATATGGCTACACCTTC.

This clonotype was seen repeatedly, ten times or more. The chain links TRBV14 to TRBJ2-5; 8 bases map to TRBD2. V lost 4 bases, J lost 1 base, and 5 bases stayed unmatched. Germline assignment: CDR1 SGHDN and CDR2 FVKESK. CDR3 size: 15 residues. In DNA form, the CDR3 reads TGTGCCAGCAGCCGCCGGCTAGCGGGCCAAGAGACCCAGTACTTC. Translation: CASSRRLAGQETQYF. Full variable domain (rest looked up from reference TRBV14 and TRBJ2-5): EAGVTQFPSHSVIEKGQTVTLRCDPISGHDNLYWYRRVMGKEIKFLLHFVKESKQDESGMPNNRFLAERTGGTYSTLKVQPAELEDSGVYFCASSRRLAGQETQYFGPGTRLLVL.

For this clonotype: This may be a read error: a much more frequent sequence differs by one nucleotide. This chain links TRBV29-1 with TRBJ1-3, with D possibly being TRBD1 (6 bases). CDR1 is SQVTM, CDR2 ANQGSEA, per germline. The CDR3 sequence is 13 residues long. The CDR3 region has the DNA TGCAGCGGCAGGGGCTTTGCGGGAACCACCATATATTTT. Translated, it gives CSGRGFAGTTIYF.

This clonotype was recorded at least ten times. The V call is TRBV5-1, the J call TRBJ2-7; 13 positions agree with TRBD2. The CDR3 is made up of 19 amino acids. Germline CDR1 and CDR2: SGHRS and YFSETQ. Trimming removed 4 bases from V and 3 bases from J; junction bases left unmatched: 16. In DNA, the CDR3 is TGCGCCAGCAGCAGAGGGACTAGCGGGGCGCATCAGGATCGCTACGAGCAGTACTTC. The encoded protein is CASSRGTSGAHQDRYEQYF.

The DNA for the CDR3 is TGTGCCATCAGTGGACTGGCATACGAGCAGTACTTC. This sequence encodes CAISGLAYEQYF. V and J are TRBV10-3 and TRBJ2-7; D unresolved. The germline V gene has CDR1 ENHRY and CDR2 SYGVKD. V gave up 4 bases and J gave up 4 bases, with 8 bases separating them. This CDR3 is 12 amino acids long.

This clonotype has at least ten counts. The chain couples TRBV18 to TRBJ2-4; possibly TRBD1 for D (6 bases). Germline V gene lookup returns CDR1 KGHSH and CDR2 LQKENI. Trimming left V 3 bases short and J 1 base short, with 16 bases between. CDR3 size: 17 residues. The CDR3 region is CASSPRAGASAKNIQYF. The CDR3 DNA reads TGTGCCAGCTCACCGCGGGCAGGGGCTTCGGCCAAAAACATTCAGTACTTC.

There are many counts of this clonotype. The chain is built from TRBV7-8 and TRBJ1-1; 7 nucleotides line up with TRBD1. V shed 5 bases, J shed 6 bases, and the junction held 9 bases outside the gene matches. There are 14 residues in the CDR3. The germline V gene encodes CDR1 SGHVS and CDR2 FQNEAQ. The CDR3 loop reads CASSQGVGGSEAFF. DNA of the CDR3: TGTGCCAGCAGCCAGGGGGTTGGGGGCTCTGAAGCTTTCTTT.

This clonotype was observed many times. This sequence joins TRBV3-1 and TRBJ1-1; 7 bases map to TRBD1. The CDR3 extends over 13 amino acids. Trimming removed 4 bases from V and 4 bases from J; junction bases left unmatched: 3. In germline, CDR1 is LGHDT, CDR2 YNNKEL (reference sequence). The CDR3 here is CASSPTGSTEAFF. Here the CDR3 DNA reads TGTGCCAGCAGCCCGACAGGGAGCACTGAAGCTTTCTTT.

In this sample, this clonotype turned up many times. The chain has TRBV6-1 and TRBJ1-4; D is ambiguous. CDR3 length: 14 residues. The germline CDR1 and CDR2 sequences are MNHNS and SASEGT. Trimming removed 2 bases from V and 4 bases from J, with 8 bases in between. The CDR3 DNA is TGTGCCAGCAGTGAACGAACAGATAATGAAAAACTGTTTTTT. Its protein product is CASSERTDNEKLFF.

A word on this clonotype: This sequence may be a read error, since a much larger clone differs from it by one base. This sequence joins TRBV10-2 and TRBJ1-3, with 7 positions matching TRBD1. The germline CDR1 and CDR2 sequences are WSHSY and SAAADI. V shed 6 bases and J 5 bases; nucleotides not matched to a gene: 7. This CDR3 spans 14 amino acids. As DNA, the CDR3 is TGCGCCAGCAGGCAAGGACAGGACCGAAACACCATATATTTT. Translated, it gives CASRQGQDRNTIYF.

This clonotype was counted at least ten times. The V gene is TRBV5-5, the J gene TRBJ1-5, with a tentative D call TRBD1 (6 bases). V was shortened by 4 bases and J by 3 bases, with 14 bases between the two germline ends. The CDR3 has 15 amino acids. Per germline, CDR1 SGHKS and CDR2 YYEKEE (reference sequence). CDR3 sequence (DNA): TGTGCCAGCAGCCAGGGGCAGGCTATCAATCAGCCCCAGCATTTT. Protein sequence: CASSQGQAINQPQHF. Full variable domain (outside the CDR3, taken from reference TRBV5-5 and TRBJ1-5): DAGVTQSPTHLIKTRGQQVTLRCSPISGHKSVSWYQQVLGQGPQFIFQYYEKEERGRGNFPDRFSARQFPNYSSELNVNALLLGDSALYLCASSQGQAINQPQHFGDGTRLSIL.

This clonotype was recorded many times. The gene calls are TRBV6-5 and TRBJ2-3; TRBD1 might be the D (5 bases). The length of the CDR3 is 15 residues. Germline V lookup: CDR1 MNHEY, CDR2 SVGAGI. Trimming removed 1 base at V and 1 base at J, with 9 bases between. The CDR3 bases are TGTGCCAGCAGTTACTTAGGGGCGGGCACAGATACGCAGTATTTT. Protein sequence: CASSYLGAGTDTQYF.

This clonotype came up many times. This chain uses TRBV6-2 or TRBV6-3 with TRBJ2-7; no clear D. From germline, CDR1 is MNHEY and CDR2 SVGEGT. The CDR3 is made up of 12 amino acids. V dropped 2 bases and J dropped 11 bases, with 13 bases sitting between them. CDR3 amino acids: CASSYTQRKEYF. Here the CDR3 DNA reads TGTGCCAGCAGTTACACGCAAAGAAAGGAGTACTTC.

This clonotype was observed many times. The rearrangement uses TRBV12-3 or TRBV12-4 and TRBJ2-7, with a weak D call TRBD1 (6 bases). V gave up 2 bases and J gave up 3 bases, with 14 bases separating them. This CDR3 has 15 amino acids. CDR3 amino acids: CASSLRGLANYEQYF. The CDR3 DNA reads TGTGCCAGCAGTTTAAGGGGGTTGGCGAACTACGAGCAGTACTTC.

This clonotype is a singleton in its sample. A clone one base away is much larger, so this may be a read error. The chain combines TRBV2 with TRBJ2-1; D may be TRBD1 (6 bases). Per germline, CDR1 SNHLY and CDR2 FYNNEI. The CDR3 consists of 13 residues. CDR3: CVSSGDMYNEQFF. The CDR3 DNA is TGTGTCAGCAGTGGGGACATGTACAATGAGCAGTTCTTC.

This clonotype was observed many times. The V and J genes are TRBV5-1 and TRBJ1-6; TRBD1 aligns across 7 bases. CDR3 length: 15 residues. Trimming removed 4 bases from V and 9 bases from J; junction bases left unmatched: 10. Germline CDR1 and CDR2: SGHRS and YFSETQ. CDR3 in amino acids: CASSQGDRALSPLHF. The CDR3 DNA reads as TGCGCCAGCAGCCAGGGAGACAGGGCTCTTTCACCCCTCCACTTT. Using reference TRBV5-1 and TRBJ1-6 for the parts outside the CDR3, the full variable domain is KAGVTQTPRYLIKTRGQQVTLSCSPISGHRSVSWYQQTPGQGLQFLFEYFSETQRNKGNFPGRFSGRQFSNSRSEMNVSTLELGDSALYLCASSQGDRALSPLHFGNGTRLTVT.

This clonotype has a count of ten or more. The chain links TRBV9 to TRBJ2-7, with D uncertain. CDR1 and CDR2 (germline): SGDLS, YYNGEE. Trimming shortened V by 0 bases and J by 0 bases, and 10 bases separated the two germline ends. This CDR3 contains 15 residues. The CDR3 loop is CASSVDGLSSYEQYF. For the CDR3, the DNA is TGTGCCAGCAGCGTAGACGGGCTTAGCTCCTACGAGCAGTACTTC.

This clonotype has at least ten counts. V usage is TRBV7-8 and J usage is TRBJ2-7; D not certain. Deletions cut 0 bases from V and 2 bases from J, with 8 bases between. The CDR3 extends over 14 amino acids. Germline V gene sequence: CDR1 SGHVS, CDR2 FQNEAQ. CDR3 region: CASSLAGQAYEQYF. In nucleotides, the CDR3 is TGTGCCAGCAGCTTAGCCGGGCAGGCCTACGAGCAGTACTTC.

This clonotype was seen many times. The chain recombines TRBV3-1 with TRBJ2-1, with D maybe TRBD1 (5 bases). The CDR3 is 15 amino acids. V was clipped by 5 bases and J by 2 bases, with 13 bases between them. Germline-derived CDR1 and CDR2 are LGHDT and YNNKEL (reference sequence). As DNA, the CDR3 is TGTGCCAGCAGCAGCTTTGGGGCCGCCTACAATGAGCAGTTCTTC. It specifies CASSSFGAAYNEQFF.